This T cell receptor (beta chain) was recorded in a study of OX40 agonist ivuxolimab in advanced cancers. Background on the study: Patients assigned to dose escalation were diagnosed with hepatocellular carcinoma, melanoma, renal cell or head and neck cancer.

Comment on this clone: A read error may produce the germline difference seen at one junction end.

Method: immunoSEQ multiplex PCR; TCRdb's copy keeps in-frame clones and lacks some. The repertoire holds about 82,000 clones, with 90% to 95% as singletons. This CDR3 has 13 residues. The germline V gene has CDR1 ENHRY and CDR2 SYGVKD. Blood was sampled at baseline, cycle 4 day 1, and cycle 7 day 1. The sequence came from an adult with an advanced solid tumor such as melanoma, head and neck, liver or kidney cancer. The sample consisted of CD4+ or CD8+ T cells sorted from blood, taken in a trial of the OX40 agonist ivuxolimab. J is TRBJ2-1 and V is TRBV10-3; maybe TRBD2 (6 bases). The DNA of the CDR3 is TGTGCCACGGAGGGGACCGCCTATAATGAGCAGTTCTTC. Translated, it gives CATEGTAYNEQFF.